A single sample gave rise to the 22 T cell receptor beta chains below, sequenced in a study of cytomegalovirus exposure and HLA in healthy donors. PCR was performed using 60 Vbeta and 13 Jbeta primers. Measured with immunoSEQ multiplex PCR; TCRdb has only the in-frame clones, and not every one. Of around 180,000 clones listed, approximately 83% were seen once; the top ten hold about 1.2%. Sample: PBMCs. These receptors came from a boy younger than 10 in good health and CMV-seronegative.

The chain employs TRBV7-9 and TRBJ1-1; possibly TRBD1 for D (6 bases). V was pared by 1 base and J by 6 bases, with 9 bases between. The germline V gene has CDR1 SEHNR and CDR2 FQNEAQ (reference sequence). There are 13 residues in the CDR3. The CDR3 protein is CASSLDGQSEAFF. The CDR3, as DNA: TGTGCCAGCAGCTTAGACGGACAGTCTGAAGCTTTCTTT.

The chain links TRBV14 to TRBJ2-3; 9 bases map to TRBD2. This CDR3 contains 16 residues. Germline CDR1 reads SGHDN; CDR2 reads FVKESK. The J segment lost 0 bases and the V segment lost 4 bases, leaving 5 bases of the junction unmatched. The CDR3 nucleotides read TGTGCCAGCAGCCTCCGAGCGGGGGGAAGCACAGATACGCAGTATTTT. It codes for CASSLRAGGSTDTQYF. The full variable domain, rest sourced from reference TRBV14 and TRBJ2-3, is EAGVTQFPSHSVIEKGQTVTLRCDPISGHDNLYWYRRVMGKEIKFLLHFVKESKQDESGMPNNRFLAERTGGTYSTLKVQPAELEDSGVYFCASSLRAGGSTDTQYFGPGTRLTVL.

On this clone itself: Relative to the germline gene, one junction end is altered; a read error may explain this. The chain is built from TRBV29-1 and TRBJ1-4; D perhaps matches TRBD1 (6 bases). The CDR3 has 15 amino acids. Germline CDR1 is SQVTM and CDR2 is ANQGSEA. In nucleotides, the CDR3 is TGCAGCGTTGAAGGGGCCAGGGGACAAAGTGAAGAACTGTTTTTT. It yields the protein CSVEGARGQSEELFF.

This chain joins TRBV5-1 and TRBJ1-1; possible D gene TRBD1, 5 bases. Germline CDR1 and CDR2: SGHRS and YFSETQ. The CDR3 is 15 residues long. V was clipped by 0 bases and J by 6 bases, with 15 bases between them. The CDR3 loop reads CASSLAVLQGAEAFF. The CDR3 DNA reads as TGCGCCAGCAGCTTGGCAGTCCTTCAAGGGGCTGAAGCTTTCTTT. Filled out from reference TRBV5-1 and TRBJ1-1, the complete variable domain reads KAGVTQTPRYLIKTRGQQVTLSCSPISGHRSVSWYQQTPGQGLQFLFEYFSETQRNKGNFPGRFSGRQFSNSRSEMNVSTLELGDSALYLCASSLAVLQGAEAFFGQGTRLTVV.

V gene TRBV7-9 combines with J gene TRBJ1-2, with D possibly being TRBD1 (5 bases). The CDR3 length is 14 residues. V lost 6 bases and J lost 2, with 13 bases in between. Per germline, CDR1 SEHNR and CDR2 FQNEAQ (reference sequence). The CDR3 nucleotides read TGTGCCAGCAGGGAACGGGGGACGAACTATGGCTACACCTTC. This translates into CASRERGTNYGYTF.

The chain combines TRBV27 with TRBJ2-3; D possibly corresponds to TRBD2 (6 bases). The V end was cut by 6 bases, the J end by 1 base, with 17 bases between. Germline-derived CDR1 and CDR2 are MNHEY and SMNVEV (reference sequence). CDR3 size: 16 residues. The CDR3 loop is CASSPSGGAGTDTQYF. The CDR3 DNA sequence: TGTGCCAGCAGCCCGTCCGGGGGAGCTGGCACAGATACGCAGTATTTT.

V usage is TRBV7-9 and J usage is TRBJ1-3; D not certain. The V end lost 1 base, the J end lost 0 bases, and 10 bases lay between the germline ends. CDR1 is SEHNR, CDR2 FQNEAQ, per germline (reference sequence). The length of the CDR3 is 16 residues. This CDR3 is CASSLGSSSSGNTIYF. The CDR3 DNA reads TGTGCCAGCAGCTTAGGATCATCGAGCTCTGGAAACACCATATATTTT.

V is TRBV30 and J is TRBJ2-3; TRBD2 is a possible D gene (5 bases). CDR3 size: 17 residues. V shed 4 bases and J shed 2 bases, with 22 bases lying between them. Germline CDR1 reads GTSNPN; CDR2 reads SVGIG (reference sequence). Here the CDR3 DNA reads TGTGCCTGGACCCCCCCGGATCATGAGGGATACACAGATACGCAGTATTTT. This encodes CAWTPPDHEGYTDTQYF.

This clone was seen only a few times. The V gene is TRBV27, the J gene TRBJ2-1; 10 bases line up with TRBD2. The CDR3 spans 17 residues. With V trimmed by 6 bases and J by 0 bases, 8 bases remained unmatched. Germline V lookup: CDR1 MNHEY, CDR2 SMNVEV (reference sequence). The CDR3: CASSHRPSGSSYNEQFF. CDR3 DNA: TGTGCCAGCAGCCACCGCCCTAGCGGGAGCTCCTACAATGAGCAGTTCTTC.

This clone showed up just once. The J gene is TRBJ1-2, the V gene TRBV7-9; D gene uncertain. V was pared by 1 base and J by 0 bases, with 9 bases between. Germline V gives CDR1 SEHNR, CDR2 FQNEAQ (reference sequence). The CDR3 totals 15 residues. The CDR3 region is CASSLGTGANYGYTF. The CDR3 bases are TGTGCCAGCAGCTTAGGAACGGGAGCTAACTATGGCTACACCTTC.

The V call is TRBV5-1, the J call TRBJ2-7; D unclear. Between the trimmed V and J ends, which lost 3 bases and 2 bases, there was a span of 6 bases. Germline V CDR1 and CDR2: SGHRS, YFSETQ. There are 12 residues in the CDR3. CDR3 nucleotides: TGCGCCAGCAGCTCGACAACCTACGAGCAGTACTTC. It yields the protein CASSSTTYEQYF. Variable domain in full (rest from reference TRBV5-1 and TRBJ2-7): KAGVTQTPRYLIKTRGQQVTLSCSPISGHRSVSWYQQTPGQGLQFLFEYFSETQRNKGNFPGRFSGRQFSNSRSEMNVSTLELGDSALYLCASSSTTYEQYFGPGTRLTVT.

The genes are TRBV5-1 and TRBJ2-7; D remains ambiguous. V was cut by 0 bases and J by 5 bases, with 12 bases left in between. Per the germline V gene, CDR1 is SGHRS and CDR2 is YFSETQ. The CDR3 is made up of 14 amino acids. DNA of the CDR3: TGCGCCAGCAGCTTGGTCCGCCCGAGCGACGAGCAGTACTTC. It codes for CASSLVRPSDEQYF. The full variable domain, its missing parts supplied by reference TRBV5-1 and TRBJ2-7, is KAGVTQTPRYLIKTRGQQVTLSCSPISGHRSVSWYQQTPGQGLQFLFEYFSETQRNKGNFPGRFSGRQFSNSRSEMNVSTLELGDSALYLCASSLVRPSDEQYFGPGTRLTVT.

Points on this clone: This same CDR3 is encoded by further DNA sequences in the sample. The chain carries TRBV9 and TRBJ2-2; 8 bases are shared with TRBD2. Germline CDR1 reads SGDLS; CDR2 reads YYNGEE. J lost 5 bases, V lost 0 bases, and 0 bases had no gene match. This CDR3 has 14 residues. This CDR3 reads CASSVGGGTGELFF. The CDR3 DNA sequence: TGTGCCAGCAGCGTAGGCGGGGGGACCGGGGAGCTGTTTTTT.

A remark on this clone: Sequence at one end of the junction differs from germline and may be a read error. The J gene is TRBJ2-6, the V gene TRBV7-9; 9 bases fit TRBD1. Germline values: CDR1 SEHNR, CDR2 FQNEAQ (reference sequence). This CDR3 spans 19 amino acids. CDR3 amino acids: CASSPHRGLSYSEANVLTF. CDR3 coding DNA: TGTGCCAGCAGCCCACACAGGGGGCTATCCTACTCTGAGGCCAACGTCCTGACTTTC.

This clone came up a few times. V usage is TRBV2 and J usage is TRBJ2-1; 9 bases fit TRBD2. Losses at the gene ends were 6 bases for V and 1 base for J; bases not matched to a gene: 19. Germline V gives CDR1 SNHLY, CDR2 FYNNEI. The CDR3 is 20 amino acids. In DNA form, the CDR3 reads TGTGCCAGCAGCCGCTCGGGATTGGCGGGAGGGCCTTCGTCCTACAATGAGCAGTTCTTC. Translation: CASSRSGLAGGPSSYNEQFF.

The chain combines TRBV7-2 with TRBJ1-2, with D maybe TRBD1 (6 bases). Germline CDR1 SGHTA, CDR2 FQGNSA. CDR3 size: 12 residues. Trimming removed 2 bases at V and 8 bases at J, with 9 bases between. CDR3 sequence: CASSLNRDGYTF. The CDR3 bases are TGTGCCAGCAGCTTAAACAGGGACGGCTACACCTTC.

The V call is TRBV1, the J call TRBJ2-3; the table's D call, TRBD1, was not checked against the DNA. TRBV1 is a pseudogene segment. This CDR3 contains 16 residues. This CDR3 is CTSSLTGTGGTDTQYF. CDR3 bases: TGCACCAGCAGCCTTACCGGGACAGGGGGCACAGATACGCAGTATTTT.

The V gene is TRBV27, the J gene TRBJ1-1, with 9 nucleotides matching TRBD1. The CDR3 totals 12 residues. V shed 6 bases, J shed 9 bases, and the junction held 5 bases outside the gene matches. Germline loops: CDR1 MNHEY, CDR2 SMNVEV (reference sequence). The CDR3 sequence is CASRGGQGKAFF. The CDR3 DNA follows: TGTGCCAGCAGGGGGGGACAGGGAAAAGCTTTCTTT.

This clone was observed once. The chain combines TRBV6-5 with TRBJ2-7; 8 bases are a match to TRBD2. The CDR3 is made up of 16 amino acids. V was pared by 0 bases and J by 1 base, with 5 bases of the junction left unmatched. Looked up from germline, CDR1 is MNHEY and CDR2 is SVGAGI. The CDR3 sequence is CASSYSSTSASYEQYV. The CDR3 nucleotides read TGTGCCAGCAGTTACTCTTCGACTAGCGCGTCCTACGAGCAGTACGTC.

V usage is TRBV19 and J usage is TRBJ1-4, with 9 bases fitting TRBD1. CDR1 is LNHDA and CDR2 is SQIVND in the germline V gene (reference sequence). The trim removed 3 bases at V and 7 bases at J, leaving 6 bases unmatched. The CDR3 is made up of 15 amino acids. The CDR3 region is CASSISGTGSEKLFF. The CDR3 DNA reads as TGTGCCAGTAGTATCTCCGGGACAGGGAGTGAAAAACTGTTTTTT.

This clone appeared once. The chain has TRBV7-4 and TRBJ2-6; 7 bases are shared with TRBD1. Germline trimming cut 6 bases from V and 0 bases from J; bases unmatched to any gene: 14. CDR3 length: 19 amino acids. Germline CDR1 SGHVT, CDR2 SQSDAQ. CDR3 sequence: CASRHGRGQTSSGANVLTF. The CDR3 nucleotides read TGTGCCAGCAGGCATGGCCGGGGACAGACAAGCTCTGGGGCCAACGTCCTGACTTTC.

This chain connects TRBV7-9 to TRBJ1-1; D remains ambiguous. The CDR3 is 13 amino acids. V was trimmed by 4 bases and J by 4 bases, leaving 10 bases between them. From germline, CDR1 is SEHNR and CDR2 FQNEAQ (reference sequence). Written as DNA, the CDR3 is TGTGCCAGCAGCTCAGATCAGGCCACTGAAGCTTTCTTT. It yields the protein CASSSDQATEAFF.